This T cell receptor beta chain stems from a study of molecular identifiers for immune sequencing clone quantification. Across the whole study: In the replicates, RNA derived from approximately 20,000 or 100,000 naive CD8 cells was divided into five parts, and four were sequenced.

This CDR3 region has 16 residues. The junction had 10 bases not matched to a gene; V was cut back by 8 bases and J by 5 bases. Germline V CDR1 and CDR2: SGHAT, FQNNGV. For bulk TCR libraries, previously described methods and listed TCR primers were used. TCRdb re-analysed the PCR reads in MiXCR, keeping a single row per CDR3 protein. The table has approximately 680,000 distinct CDR3 sequences, about 25% seen once. The sequence was obtained from a human donor in good health. Some libraries in this study had Jurkat cell RNA spiked in. Sequenced material: naive CD8+ T cells from blood, with Jurkat cell RNA spiked in. Subset specified: FACS-sorted CD8+CD4-CCR7+CD45RA+ naive T cells. This chain uses TRBV11-2 with TRBJ2-1; TRBD2 matches 12 bases. Here the CDR3 DNA reads TGTGCCAGCGGCTCAAGGACTAGCGGGGCCAACAATGAGCAGTTCTTC. Translating gives CASGSRTSGANNEQFF.